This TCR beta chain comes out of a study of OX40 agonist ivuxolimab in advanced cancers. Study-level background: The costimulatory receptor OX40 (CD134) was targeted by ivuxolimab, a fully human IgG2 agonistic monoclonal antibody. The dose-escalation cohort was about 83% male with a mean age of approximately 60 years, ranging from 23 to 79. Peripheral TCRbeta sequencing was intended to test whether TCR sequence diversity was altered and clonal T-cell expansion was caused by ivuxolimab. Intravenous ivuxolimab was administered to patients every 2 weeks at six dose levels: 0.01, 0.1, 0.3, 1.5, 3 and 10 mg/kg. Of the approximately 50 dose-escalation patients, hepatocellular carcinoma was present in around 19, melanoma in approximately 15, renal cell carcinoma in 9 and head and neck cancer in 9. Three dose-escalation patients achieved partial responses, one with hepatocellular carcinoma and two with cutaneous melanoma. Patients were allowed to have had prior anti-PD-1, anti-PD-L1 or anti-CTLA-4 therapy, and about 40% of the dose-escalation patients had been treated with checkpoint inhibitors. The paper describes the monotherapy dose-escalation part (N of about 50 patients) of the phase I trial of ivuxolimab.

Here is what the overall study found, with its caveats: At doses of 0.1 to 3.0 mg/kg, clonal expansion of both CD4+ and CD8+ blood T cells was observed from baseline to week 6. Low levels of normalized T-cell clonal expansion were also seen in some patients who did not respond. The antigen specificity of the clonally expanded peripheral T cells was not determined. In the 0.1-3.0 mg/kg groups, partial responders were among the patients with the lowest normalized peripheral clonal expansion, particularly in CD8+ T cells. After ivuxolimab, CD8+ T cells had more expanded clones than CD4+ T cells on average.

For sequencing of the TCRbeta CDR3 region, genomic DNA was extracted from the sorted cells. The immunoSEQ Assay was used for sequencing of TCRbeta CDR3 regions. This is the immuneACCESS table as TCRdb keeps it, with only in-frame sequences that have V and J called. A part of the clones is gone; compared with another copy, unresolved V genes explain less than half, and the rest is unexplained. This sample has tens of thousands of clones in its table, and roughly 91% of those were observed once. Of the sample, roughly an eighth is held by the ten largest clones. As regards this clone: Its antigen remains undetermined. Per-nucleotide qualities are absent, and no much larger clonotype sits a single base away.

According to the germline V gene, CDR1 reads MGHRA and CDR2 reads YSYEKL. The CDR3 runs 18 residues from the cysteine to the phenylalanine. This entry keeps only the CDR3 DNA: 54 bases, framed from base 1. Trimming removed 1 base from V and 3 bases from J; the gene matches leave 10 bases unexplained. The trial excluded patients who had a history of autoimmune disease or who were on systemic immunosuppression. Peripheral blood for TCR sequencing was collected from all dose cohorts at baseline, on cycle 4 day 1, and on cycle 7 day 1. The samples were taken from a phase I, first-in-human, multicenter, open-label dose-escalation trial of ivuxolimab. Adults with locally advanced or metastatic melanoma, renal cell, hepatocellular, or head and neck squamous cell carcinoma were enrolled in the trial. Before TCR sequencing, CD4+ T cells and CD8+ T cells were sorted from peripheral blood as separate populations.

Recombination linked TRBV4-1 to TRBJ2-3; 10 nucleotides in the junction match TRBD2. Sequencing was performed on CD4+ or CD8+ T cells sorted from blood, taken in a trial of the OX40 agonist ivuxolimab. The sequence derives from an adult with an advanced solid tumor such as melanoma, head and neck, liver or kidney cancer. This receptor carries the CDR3 CASSQVEVAGGRTDTQYF. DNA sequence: TGCGCCAGCAGCCAAGTCGAGGTAGCGGGGGGTCGGACAGATACGCAGTATTTT.